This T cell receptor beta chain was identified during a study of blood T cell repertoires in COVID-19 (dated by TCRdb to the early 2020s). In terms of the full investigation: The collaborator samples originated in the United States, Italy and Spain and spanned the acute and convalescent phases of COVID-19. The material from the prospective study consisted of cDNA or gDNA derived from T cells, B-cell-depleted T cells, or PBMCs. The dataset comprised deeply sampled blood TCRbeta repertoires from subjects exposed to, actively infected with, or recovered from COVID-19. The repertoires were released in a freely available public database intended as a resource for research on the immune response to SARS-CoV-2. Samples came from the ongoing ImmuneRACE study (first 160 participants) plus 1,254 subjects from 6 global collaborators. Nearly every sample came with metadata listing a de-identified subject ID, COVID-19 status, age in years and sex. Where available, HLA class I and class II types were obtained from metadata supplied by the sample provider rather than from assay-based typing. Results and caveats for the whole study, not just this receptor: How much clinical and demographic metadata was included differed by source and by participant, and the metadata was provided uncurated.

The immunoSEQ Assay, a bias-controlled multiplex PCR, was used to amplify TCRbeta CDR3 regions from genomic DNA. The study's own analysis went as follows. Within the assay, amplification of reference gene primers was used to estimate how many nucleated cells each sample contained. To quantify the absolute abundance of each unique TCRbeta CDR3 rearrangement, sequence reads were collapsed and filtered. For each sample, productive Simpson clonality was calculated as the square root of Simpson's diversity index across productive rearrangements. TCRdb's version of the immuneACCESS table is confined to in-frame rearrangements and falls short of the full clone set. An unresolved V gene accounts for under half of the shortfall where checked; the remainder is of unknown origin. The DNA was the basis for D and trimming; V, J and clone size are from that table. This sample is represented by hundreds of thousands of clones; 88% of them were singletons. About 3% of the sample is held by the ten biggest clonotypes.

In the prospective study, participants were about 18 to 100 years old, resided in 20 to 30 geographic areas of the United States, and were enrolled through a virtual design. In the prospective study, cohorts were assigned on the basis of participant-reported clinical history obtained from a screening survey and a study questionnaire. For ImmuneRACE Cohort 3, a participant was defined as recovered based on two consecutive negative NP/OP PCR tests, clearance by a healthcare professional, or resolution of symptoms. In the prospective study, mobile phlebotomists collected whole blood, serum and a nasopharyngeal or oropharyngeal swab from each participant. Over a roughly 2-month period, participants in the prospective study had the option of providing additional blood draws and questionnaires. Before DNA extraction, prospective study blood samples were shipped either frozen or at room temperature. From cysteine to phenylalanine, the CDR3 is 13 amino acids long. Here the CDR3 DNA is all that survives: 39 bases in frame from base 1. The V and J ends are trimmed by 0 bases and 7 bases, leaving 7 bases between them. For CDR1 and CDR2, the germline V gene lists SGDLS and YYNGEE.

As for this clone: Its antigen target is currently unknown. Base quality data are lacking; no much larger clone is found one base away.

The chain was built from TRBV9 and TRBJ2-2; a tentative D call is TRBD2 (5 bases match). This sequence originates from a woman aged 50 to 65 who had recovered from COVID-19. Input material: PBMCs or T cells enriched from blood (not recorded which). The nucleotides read TGTGCCAGCAGCGTAGAAGAGGGCGGGGAGCTGTTTTTT. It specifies CASSVEEGGELFF.